The clone carrying this TCR beta chain was counted only a few times. Its antigen is currently unknown. This record comes from a study of beta chain features in type 1 diabetes. Sorting that relied on CD45RO/CCR7/CD25/CD127/CD95/CD27 yielded CD4+ naive, central memory, regulatory and stem cell-like memory cells. Expressed TCRB transcripts got sequenced, as all isolated RNA was reverse transcribed. Only in-frame clones appear in the TCRdb table, and some are missing; sequencing was by immunoSEQ multiplex PCR. The data contain 500,000 to 800,000 clones, roughly an eighth of them singletons. Notes on the study in general: Type 1 diabetes patients had VDJ junctions that carried fewer insertions and more deletions. In these data, an HLA type influence on TCRB rearrangement remained unresolved. Sampled from patients, naive, central memory and Treg TCRB repertoires appeared more similar than those sampled from healthy donors. Moderate yet significant TCRB CDR3 shortening was seen in Type 1 diabetes patients in all four CD4+ subsets.

The sequenced material came from naive CD4+ T cells from blood. This TCR derives from a man younger than 45 with type 1 diabetes.

As DNA, the CDR3 is TGTGCCAGCAGCTTTGGGGGTGGCGAGCAGTACTTC. The encoded protein is CASSFGGGEQYF. The chain joins TRBV7-9 to TRBJ2-7, with D possibly being TRBD1 or TRBD2 (5 bases each). The V and J ends lost 3 bases and 6 bases respectively, with 9 bases between them. Per germline, CDR1 SEHNR and CDR2 FQNEAQ (reference sequence). The length of the CDR3 is 12 residues.